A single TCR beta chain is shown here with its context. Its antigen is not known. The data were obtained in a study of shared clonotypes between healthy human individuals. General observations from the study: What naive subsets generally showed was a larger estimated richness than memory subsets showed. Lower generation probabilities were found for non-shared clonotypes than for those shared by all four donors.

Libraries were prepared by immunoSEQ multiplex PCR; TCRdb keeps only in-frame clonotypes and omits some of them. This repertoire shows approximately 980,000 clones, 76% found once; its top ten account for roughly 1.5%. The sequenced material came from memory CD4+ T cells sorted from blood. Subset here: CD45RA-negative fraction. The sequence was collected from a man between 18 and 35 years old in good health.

The chain's CDR3 is CASSLPSGDTGELFF. DNA of the CDR3: TGTGCCAGCAGTTTGCCTAGCGGTGACACCGGGGAGCTGTTTTTT. V gene TRBV28 combines with J gene TRBJ2-2; 7 positions match TRBD2. CDR3 length equals 15 residues. The V segment lost 3 bases and the J segment 3 bases; nucleotides outside the gene matches: 4. The germline V gene has CDR1 MDHEN and CDR2 SYDVKM.